The TCR beta chain under discussion was sequenced for a study of shared clonotypes between healthy human individuals. Study observations and caveats: Estimated clonotype richness was generally higher in naive than memory subsets.

CDR3 size: 13 residues. J was trimmed by 4 bases and V by 10 bases; bases with no gene match: 6. Germline CDR1 reads MNHNS; CDR2 reads SASEGT. Comments on this clone: What it binds is not known.

The method was immunoSEQ multiplex PCR; TCRdb's version includes in-frame clones alone and lacks a portion of them. The sample records about 2.1 million clones, over 85% being singletons. Naive CD8 cells, CD45RO-negative and positively selected for CCR7, excluded terminally differentiated effector memory CD45RA+ cells. Nashville, Tennessee was home to all donors, each a Caucasian adult. This receptor was taken from a man between 18 and 29 years old in good health. Some clones in this sample may be carry-over from other donors' samples. This chain joins TRBV6-1 and TRBJ2-2, with 7 bases fitting TRBD2. The sample was naive CD8+ T cells from PBMCs. The chain's CDR3 is CATWTRGTGELFF. As DNA, the CDR3 is TGTGCCACCTGGACTAGGGGCACCGGGGAGCTGTTTTTT.